The T cell receptor (beta chain) under discussion was sequenced for a study of blood T cell repertoires in COVID-19. Study at large: Collection of acute and convalescent COVID-19 samples took place in the United States, Italy and Spain. From T cells, B-cell-depleted T cells, or PBMCs came the material, which was cDNA or gDNA.

Authors' methods: Amplification of reference gene primers was used by the study to estimate nucleated cell counts. Data came from immunoSEQ multiplex PCR; TCRdb stores just in-frame clones and leaves some out. Clonal size and the V and J genes are those of that table, whereas D and trimming came from the DNA. The table has roughly 200,000 clones, approximately 86% seen once; the top ten hold approximately 2.9%. The V end lost 6 bases, the J end lost 8 bases, and 18 bases lay between the germline ends. Germline lookup yields CDR1 SGHDT and CDR2 YYEEEE. The CDR3 is 14 residues long. The source of this sequence is a woman aged 25-40 years with active or convalescent COVID-19. Source material: peripheral blood. The chain couples TRBV5-6 to TRBJ1-5; D perhaps matches TRBD1 (6 bases). Written as DNA, the CDR3 is TGTGCCAGCAACAATTGGGGGGGCGATAAGCCCCAGCATTTT. Translation: CASNNWGGDKPQHF.